What follows describes a single T cell receptor beta chain. The authors amplified TCR beta CDR3 regions, and they did so from RNA transcripts for repertoire sequencing. Second-round multiplex PCR came after a first-round RT-PCR that employed HTBI primers. Via MiXCR, TCRdb re-called the multiplex PCR reads, giving one row per CDR3 protein. This table holds about 1.2 million distinct CDR3 sequences, about two fifths found once. The sample is drawn from a study of Graves' ophthalmopathy and Graves' hyperthyroidism. Thyroid ultrasound, orbital computed tomography, TRAb, serum thyroxine and clinical symptoms formed the basis of diagnosis. V lost 5 bases, J lost 3 bases, and 15 bases lay in between. Germline CDR1 reads SGHRS; CDR2 reads YFSETQ. The CDR3 covers 14 residues.

Sequenced material: peripheral blood or thyroid tissue (not recorded which). The rearrangement joins TRBV5-1 to TRBJ2-7; weak D call: TRBD2 (6 bases). The TCR sequence derives from an adult man with Graves' hyperthyroidism. The CDR3: CASRFSGGDYEQYF. The CDR3 region has the DNA TGCGCCAGCAGGTTTAGCGGAGGGGACTACGAGCAGTACTTC.